The rows below give T cell receptor beta chains drawn from one sample of a study of Graves' ophthalmopathy and Graves' hyperthyroidism. From the multiplex PCR reads, TCRdb called clonotypes with MiXCR, one entry per CDR3 protein. The sample carries approximately 410,000 distinct CDR3 sequences, roughly 14% recorded once. Specimen: peripheral blood. The receptors shown here come from a woman aged 18-29 years with stable Graves' hyperthyroidism. Each CDR3 is given without its conserved first and last residue. Clone size, where shown, is once, few, many, or a class for clones that have expanded.

J: TRBJ1-5; V: TRBV19; size: many; CDR3: ASSMGIRTGGNQPQH
J: TRBJ2-7; V: TRBV18; size: -; CDR3: ASSPLDTYEQY
J: TRBJ1-1; V: TRBV7-9; size: many; CDR3: ASSTAGAIEAF
J: TRBJ2-2; V: TRBV11-1; size: many; CDR3: ASSVITGELF
J: TRBJ1-2; V: TRBV2; size: many; CDR3: ASSGKGRDGYT
J: TRBJ2-3; V: TRBV15; size: few; CDR3: ATSTQQGAGTDTQY
J: TRBJ2-7; V: TRBV13; size: many; CDR3: ASSPLLRGGRSYYEQY
J: TRBJ2-5; V: TRBV7-3; size: many; CDR3: ASSLSPGTRGGTQY
J: TRBJ1-3; V: TRBV11-2; size: many; CDR3: ASSLVVQGHGNTIY
J: TRBJ1-6; V: TRBV12-3/TRBV12-4; size: -; CDR3: ASSWGGQGNSPLH
J: TRBJ2-2; V: TRBV30; size: -; CDR3: AWSVKDRVTGELF
J: TRBJ1-1; V: TRBV18; size: many; CDR3: ASSPLIMTGTEAF
J: TRBJ2-7; V: TRBV7-9; size: few; CDR3: ASSRTPKAYEQY
J: TRBJ1-6; V: TRBV15; size: many; CDR3: ATSRDRQRRNSPLH
J: TRBJ1-2; V: TRBV2; size: many; CDR3: ASQRGQGSDGYT
J: TRBJ2-5; V: TRBV5-1; size: few; CDR3: ASSPRDSRLLETQY
J: TRBJ2-5; V: TRBV9; size: many; CDR3: ASSVDGRVETQY
J: TRBJ2-2; V: TRBV5-4; size: many; CDR3: ANDRDNTGELF
J: TRBJ1-6; V: TRBV6-2/TRBV6-3; size: few; CDR3: ASSYSLTGADSPLH
J: TRBJ1-1; V: TRBV16; size: -; CDR3: ASSPTGTGDTEAF
J: TRBJ2-2; V: TRBV7-3; size: -; CDR3: ASSLEGGLMF
J: TRBJ1-1; V: TRBV2; size: many; CDR3: ASIGETGPNTEAF
J: TRBJ1-1; V: TRBV29-1; size: many; CDR3: SVPPGQGALNTEAF
J: TRBJ1-1; V: TRBV12-3/TRBV12-4; size: many; CDR3: ASSFSLSGVSNTEAF
J: TRBJ2-7; V: TRBV7-2; size: many; CDR3: ASSRRRGSSYEQY
J: TRBJ1-2; V: TRBV6-2/TRBV6-3; size: once; CDR3: ASCLTSGHGYT
J: TRBJ1-5; V: TRBV20-1; size: many; CDR3: SARAEGEINQPQH
J: TRBJ1-5; V: TRBV7-3; size: -; CDR3: ASSLDGRLSLPQH